This is a list of T cell receptor beta chains from one sample in a study of molecular identifiers for immune sequencing clone quantification. TCRdb reprocessed the PCR reads via MiXCR and lists one record per CDR3 protein. The sample records 490,000 or so distinct CDR3 sequences, 20% to 25% being singletons. The sequencing sample was made of naive CD8+ T cells from blood, with Jurkat cell RNA spiked in. All receptors derive from a human donor in good health. Some libraries in this study had Jurkat cell RNA spiked in. Each CDR3 is given with its conserved first and last residue. D genes are given only for firm matches. A clone size is listed for some rows: how often the clone was seen (once, few, many), or a class if it is expanded.

CATSNRGGQGSNEQFF	TGTGCCACCAGCAACCGAGGCGGACAGGGGTCCAATGAGCAGTTCTTC	TRBD1	NA	TRBV15	TRBJ2-1
CASGLTESGDTQYF	TGTGCCAGTGGATTAACAGAGTCCGGAGATACGCAGTATTTT	NA	many	TRBV7-9	TRBJ2-3
CASSFQDVNTYGYTF	TGTGCCAGCAGCTTTCAGGACGTTAATACCTATGGCTACACCTTC	NA	NA	TRBV7-9	TRBJ1-2
CASSGDRIFGEQYF	TGTGCCAGCAGTGGGGACAGGATCTTCGGGGAGCAGTACTTC	TRBD1	many	TRBV6-6	TRBJ2-7
CASSPSGVDTEAFF	TGTGCCAGCAGCCCTAGTGGAGTTGACACTGAAGCTTTCTTT	NA	many	TRBV9	TRBJ1-1
CASSHGDYYEQYF	TGTGCCAGCAGTCACGGGGATTACTACGAGCAGTACTTC	NA	many	TRBV6-2/TRBV6-3	TRBJ2-7
CASSLGDSSGNTIYF	TGTGCCAGCAGCTTAGGGGACAGCTCTGGAAACACCATATATTTT	TRBD1	many	TRBV7-2	TRBJ1-3
CASSLEGPGKNIQYF	TGTGCCAGCAGCTTAGAAGGGCCAGGCAAAAACATTCAGTACTTC	NA	many	TRBV7-9	TRBJ2-4
CASSHGQHTEAFF	TGTGCCAGCAGTCATGGACAGCACACTGAAGCTTTCTTT	NA	many	TRBV27	TRBJ1-1
CSASGYYEQYF	TGCAGTGCTAGCGGGTATTACGAGCAGTACTTC	NA	many	TRBV20-1	TRBJ2-7
CASSAAMVDNEQFF	TGTGCCAGCAGCGCCGCTATGGTGGACAATGAGCAGTTCTTC	NA	NA	TRBV7-2	TRBJ2-1
CASSEGTGGPYSNQPQHF	TGTGCCAGCAGTGAAGGGACAGGGGGCCCCTATAGCAATCAGCCCCAGCATTTT	TRBD1	many	TRBV6-1	TRBJ1-5
CASSLGGGAETQYF	TGTGCCAGCAGCTTGGGGGGGGGCGCTGAGACCCAGTACTTC	NA	NA	TRBV13	TRBJ2-5
CASSLAPGTGKDEQFF	TGTGCCAGCAGCTTAGCCCCCGGGACAGGGAAGGATGAGCAGTTCTTC	TRBD1	NA	TRBV11-2	TRBJ2-1
CASSFGTYGDEQYF	TGTGCCAGCAGCTTCGGGACGTACGGCGACGAGCAGTACTTC	NA	NA	TRBV7-6	TRBJ2-7
CASSPQFGNTIYF	TGTGCCAGCAGTCCCCAATTCGGAAACACCATATATTTT	NA	NA	TRBV6-2/TRBV6-3	TRBJ1-3
CSARDYTGGRNEAFF	TGCAGTGCTAGAGATTACACAGGGGGCCGGAATGAAGCTTTCTTT	TRBD1	many	TRBV20-1	TRBJ1-1
CASSLPDMSTGGARDEQYF	TGTGCCAGCAGTTTGCCCGATATGTCCACGGGGGGGGCGAGGGACGAGCAGTACTTC	TRBD2	NA	TRBV28	TRBJ2-7
CASTSAGGPVDEQFF	TGTGCCAGCACCTCAGCGGGAGGGCCTGTTGATGAGCAGTTCTTC	TRBD2	few	TRBV7-9	TRBJ2-1
CASSDGTVSNETQYF	TGCGCCAGCAGTGATGGGACAGTCTCCAATGAGACCCAGTACTTC	TRBD1	many	TRBV23-1	TRBJ2-5
CATSGDEDPTLYNEQFF	TGTGCCACCAGCGGGGACGAGGACCCGACCCTCTACAATGAGCAGTTCTTC	NA	few	TRBV15	TRBJ2-1
CASSPSGGGTEAFF	TGTGCCAGCAGCCCTTCGGGGGGAGGGACTGAAGCTTTCTTT	NA	NA	TRBV4-2	TRBJ1-1
CASRGEGTSGWTDTQYF	TGTGCCAGCAGGGGAGAGGGGACTAGCGGTTGGACAGATACGCAGTATTTT	TRBD2	few	TRBV7-9	TRBJ2-3
CAWREGAGYGADTQYF	TGTGCCTGGAGGGAGGGGGCCGGGTATGGGGCAGATACGCAGTATTTT	NA	many	TRBV30	TRBJ2-3
CASSQDRGHSYGYTF	TGCGCCAGCAGCCAAGATCGGGGACACAGCTATGGCTACACCTTC	NA	many	TRBV4-3	TRBJ1-2
CSGWRQETQCF	TGCAGCGGGTGGCGGCAAGAGACCCAGTGCTTC	NA	NA	TRBV29-1	TRBJ2-5
CASRAGVGLDTQYF	TGTGCCAGCAGGGCTGGGGTCGGATTGGATACGCAGTATTTT	NA	few	TRBV12-3/TRBV12-4	TRBJ2-3
CASSQGSGSTDTQYF	TGCGCCAGCAGCCAAGGTTCGGGGAGCACAGATACGCAGTATTTT	NA	many	TRBV4-1	TRBJ2-3
CASSLVAGGIKHGDTQYF	TGTGCCAGCAGCTTAGTTGCGGGGGGTATTAAACACGGAGATACGCAGTATTTT	TRBD2	many	TRBV7-6	TRBJ2-3
CASSGYGTSRDTQYF	TGTGCCAGCAGTGGATACGGGACTAGCCGAGATACGCAGTATTTT	TRBD2	NA	TRBV27	TRBJ2-3
CASSFPGLTEAFF	TGTGCCAGCAGCTTCCCGGGATTAACTGAAGCTTTCTTT	NA	few	TRBV7-9	TRBJ1-1
CASSPPEVGELFF	TGTGCCAGCTCACCTCCGGAAGTCGGGGAGCTGTTTTTT	NA	few	TRBV18	TRBJ2-2
CASSYAGGTSDTQYF	TGTGCCAGCAGTTACGCGGGGGGGACTTCAGATACGCAGTATTTT	TRBD2	many	TRBV6-2/TRBV6-3	TRBJ2-3
CASSFTGSGQPQHF	TGTGCCAGCAGTTTCACAGGGTCGGGTCAGCCCCAGCATTTT	NA	few	TRBV27	TRBJ1-5
CASSQDSSAALETQYF	TGCGCCAGCAGCCAAGATAGCTCCGCCGCCCTGGAGACCCAGTACTTC	NA	NA	TRBV4-3	TRBJ2-5
CASITGDTGELFF	TGTGCCAGCATTACAGGGGACACCGGGGAGCTGTTTTTT	TRBD1	NA	TRBV12-3/TRBV12-4	TRBJ2-2
CASSLRTRIYNEQFF	TGTGCCAGCAGTCTCCGGACTAGGATCTACAATGAGCAGTTCTTC	TRBD2	once	TRBV27	TRBJ2-1
CASMGQSQETQYF	TGTGCCAGCATGGGACAGTCTCAAGAGACCCAGTACTTC	TRBD1	NA	TRBV28	TRBJ2-5
CASSPSPRPYEQYF	TGTGCCAGCAGCCCCAGTCCGCGCCCCTACGAGCAGTACTTC	NA	many	TRBV7-9	TRBJ2-7
CATVGGITDTQYF	TGTGCCACCGTCGGGGGAATCACAGATACGCAGTATTTT	NA	few	TRBV19	TRBJ2-3
CSATSGSSHEQYF	TGCAGTGCCACTAGCGGGAGCTCGCACGAGCAGTACTTC	TRBD2	NA	TRBV20-1	TRBJ2-7
CASSYSLRADTQYF	TGTGCCAGCAGTTATTCCCTACGAGCGGATACGCAGTATTTT	NA	many	TRBV28	TRBJ2-3
CASSFGFDTEAFF	TGTGCCAGCAGCTTCGGCTTTGACACTGAAGCTTTCTTT	NA	many	TRBV5-6	TRBJ1-1
CSARDRRQVTYEQYF	TGCAGTGCTAGAGATCGAAGACAGGTGACCTACGAGCAGTACTTC	NA	NA	TRBV20-1	TRBJ2-7
CASSQGVAVTKNIQYF	TGTGCCAGCAGCCAAGGGGTAGCAGTCACCAAAAACATTCAGTACTTC	NA	few	TRBV3-1	TRBJ2-4